Reported below is one T cell receptor beta chain. Its antigen is not yet known. Base qualities are not provided; no much larger clone lies one nucleotide away. This entry belongs to a study of T cell repertoires in cytomegalovirus infection (dated by TCRdb to the late 2010s). A note on the overall study: Donor HLA type was relevant to the analysis, because carriage of CMV infection together with the matching HLA type was indicated by public TCR beta signatures. Results the study describes overall, beyond this receptor: In both this cohort and an independent cohort of several hundred donors, the cumulative frequency of public TCR beta family members distinguished carriers of CMV infection plus the relevant HLA type. The ex vivo response was dominated by HLA-C-restricted CMV-specific TCR beta clonotypes, which also provided the single most frequent clonotype in two of eight donors.

V is clipped by 1 base and J by 2 bases, and the sequence between their germline boundaries is 6 bases long. The germline V gene sets CDR1 to SQVTM and CDR2 to ANQGSEA. From the cysteine through the valine, the CDR3 covers 12 amino acids. The CDR3 DNA has 36 bases and is translated from base 1. Sequenced on an Illumina HiSeq 1500. The public sequencing data were trimmed at Q25 with fastp and processed into clonotypes with MiXCR by TCRdb, which kept only in-frame beta chains. When rows share a CDR3 protein, they turn into one entry using the most common DNA and genes. The table for this sample lists roughly 600,000 distinct CDR3 sequences; roughly a quarter of them were counted only once. The ten largest clonotypes hold roughly 8% of the sample.

The source of this sequence is a human donor in good health (CMV status not recorded). Some clones in this sample may be carry-over from other donors' samples. The specimen was CD8+ T cells from PBMCs. The chain employs TRBV29-1 and TRBJ2-7, with no confidently assigned D gene. The CDR3 reads CSVEVSPYEQYV. The DNA reads as follows: TGCAGCGTTGAAGTCAGTCCCTACGAGCAGTACGTC.